Below are 5 T cell receptor beta chains sequenced from a single sample in a study of post-analysis software for immune sequencing data. Study-wide results and caveats: The five TRBV segments detected at higher frequency in patients than in controls included TRBV5-6, TRBV5-1 and TRBV20-1.

These receptors have no known antigen. Built from TCR beta cDNA, the libraries had unique molecular identifiers in them. In TCRdb, the PCR reads were re-called with MiXCR into one record per CDR3 protein. The sample records roughly 670,000 distinct CDR3 sequences, around 64% being singletons. The sample comprised blood. These receptors all come from a girl under 10 years old with multiple sclerosis.

This chain connects TRBV6-1 to TRBJ2-1, with D tentatively TRBD2 (6 bases). V lost 4 bases and J 9 bases, leaving 10 bases between the germline ends. CDR1 and CDR2 (germline): MNHNS, SASEGT. This CDR3 is built from 12 residues. CDR3 nucleotides: TGTGCCAGCAGTGGACTAGTAGGTGAGCAGTTCTTC. Encoded protein: CASSGLVGEQFF.

The V and J genes are TRBV12-3 or TRBV12-4 and TRBJ1-4, with D possibly TRBD1 on 6 matching bases. The CDR3 has 14 residues. The V end lost 5 bases, the J end lost 4 bases, and 11 bases lay between the germline ends. The CDR3 sequence is CASSPGGFNEKLFF. CDR3 bases: TGTGCCAGCAGTCCGGGGGGCTTTAATGAAAAACTGTTTTTT.

This chain connects TRBV5-1 to TRBJ2-3; 14 bases are shared with TRBD2. CDR1 and CDR2 (germline): SGHRS, YFSETQ. After removal of 4 bases from V and 2 bases from J, the junction contained 9 bases not matched to a gene. The CDR3 is 18 residues long. CDR3 amino acids: CASSPGLAGAIHTDTQYF. CDR3 nucleotides: TGCGCCAGCAGCCCGGGACTAGCGGGGGCGATACACACAGATACGCAGTATTTT.

This chain uses TRBV3-1 with TRBJ2-3; D possibly corresponds to TRBD1 (5 bases). The CDR3 sequence is 15 residues long. Trimming took off 4 bases at V and 6 bases at J, with 17 bases between the two ends. Germline V CDR1 and CDR2: LGHDT, YNNKEL (reference sequence). Written as DNA, the CDR3 is TGTGCCAGCAGCCGGATCGATGGCCAGGGTGATACGCAGTATTTT. This codes for CASSRIDGQGDTQYF.

The CDR3, as DNA: TGCAGCGTTGAAGGACAACTCGCACCGGAGACCCAGTACTTC. This sequence encodes CSVEGQLAPETQYF. The chain carries TRBV29-1 and TRBJ2-5; D is uncertain. This CDR3 comprises 14 residues. Germline V CDR1 and CDR2: SQVTM, ANQGSEA. With 1 base removed from V and 5 bases from J, the gap between germline ends came to 14 bases.